What follows are 3 T cell receptor beta chains derived from one specimen sequenced in a study of early T cells in non-severe SARS-CoV-2 infection. TCRdb used MiXCR to reprocess the 5' RACE reads, holding one entry per CDR3 protein. Among over 45,000 distinct CDR3 sequences, approximately 6.3% were seen once, and the ten largest hold around 5%. Here the sequenced sample was whole blood, taken at baseline. These receptor sequences come from an adult who was a healthcare worker with PCR-confirmed SARS-CoV-2 infection or an uninfected control (not recorded which).

This clonotype was picked up many times. This chain uses TRBV4-1 with TRBJ2-7; D remains ambiguous. Germline V gene data show CDR1 as MGHRA and CDR2 as YSYEKL. Trimming removed 0 bases from V and 0 bases from J, with 12 bases in between. CDR3 size: 16 residues. The CDR3 loop is CASSQEPGISSYEQYF. The CDR3 DNA is TGCGCCAGCAGCCAAGAGCCGGGTATTAGCTCCTACGAGCAGTACTTC.

This clonotype was observed many times. The chain recombines TRBV20-1 with TRBJ2-3; the match to TRBD2 covers 13 bases. Germline V lookup: CDR1 DFQATT, CDR2 SNEGSKA (reference sequence). V lost 0 bases and J lost 1; bases outside the gene matches: 7. CDR3 length: 18 amino acids. The CDR3 protein is CSARDDTSGGAGTDTQYF. For the CDR3, the DNA is TGCAGTGCTAGAGATGATACTAGCGGGGGGGCTGGCACAGATACGCAGTATTTT.

This clonotype has more than one count but fewer than ten. This chain links TRBV24-1 with TRBJ1-5, with 7 bases aligning to TRBD1. V lost 2 bases and J lost 6; bases outside the gene matches: 6. The germline CDR1 and CDR2 sequences are KGHDR and SFDVKD. The CDR3 extends over 15 amino acids. The CDR3 spells CATSDSRQGSQPQHF. Here the CDR3 DNA reads TGTGCCACCAGTGATTCTCGACAGGGAAGTCAGCCCCAGCATTTT.